The rows below give T cell receptor beta chains drawn from one sample of a study of cytomegalovirus exposure and HLA in healthy donors. Profiling relied on immunoSEQ multiplex PCR, and the TCRdb table lists in-frame clones only, not all of them. The table lists over 200,000 clones, about 80% of them singletons, with less than 3.5% in the top ten. The sample taken for sequencing was PBMCs. These receptors were collected from a woman aged 55-70 years in good health and CMV-seropositive. Both conserved end residues are part of each CDR3. Fields, in order: CDR3 length, clone size, V gene, D gene, J gene, CDR3 protein, CDR3 DNA. The D gene is left open where the match is weak. For some rows the clone size is stated as once, few or many, or as a class when expanded; others skip it.

length: 16
size: NA
V: TRBV6-5
D: TRBD1
J: TRBJ2-1
CDR3: CASSYSTGEAYNEQFF
DNA: TGTGCCAGCAGTTACTCGACAGGGGAGGCTTACAATGAGCAGTTCTTC

length: 13
size: NA
V: TRBV19
D: NA
J: TRBJ2-1
CDR3: CASTLRVGNEQFF
DNA: TGTGCCAGCACTCTGAGGGTGGGGAATGAGCAGTTCTTC

length: 13
size: NA
V: TRBV30
D: NA
J: TRBJ1-5
CDR3: CAWSRRGGQPQHF
DNA: TGTGCCTGGAGTAGGCGGGGGGGTCAGCCCCAGCATTTT

length: 14
size: NA
V: TRBV5-1
D: TRBD2
J: TRBJ2-3
CDR3: CASSFSGNGDTQYF
DNA: TGCGCCAGCAGCTTTAGCGGGAATGGAGATACGCAGTATTTT

length: 13
size: NA
V: TRBV2
D: NA
J: TRBJ1-4
CDR3: CASSGDNNEKLFF
DNA: TGTGCCAGCAGTGGGGACAATAATGAAAAACTGTTTTTT

length: 15
size: NA
V: TRBV9
D: TRBD1
J: TRBJ1-2
CDR3: CASSPRFQGAGGYTF
DNA: TGTGCCAGCAGCCCCCGTTTCCAGGGGGCGGGGGGCTACACCTTC

length: 14
size: NA
V: TRBV18
D: NA
J: TRBJ2-2
CDR3: CASSPVQSIGELFF
DNA: TGTGCCAGCTCACCGGTACAGTCGATCGGGGAGCTGTTTTTT

length: 13
size: NA
V: TRBV6-5
D: TRBD1
J: TRBJ2-1
CDR3: CASVNRGNSEQFF
DNA: TGTGCCAGCGTTAACAGGGGGAATAGTGAGCAGTTCTTC

length: 16
size: few
V: TRBV4-3
D: NA
J: TRBJ2-5
CDR3: CASSQDARGRKETQYF
DNA: TGCGCCAGCAGCCAAGATGCCAGGGGAAGGAAGGAGACCCAGTACTTC

length: 11
size: NA
V: TRBV20-1
D: NA
J: TRBJ2-2
CDR3: CSANSGGELFF
DNA: TGCAGTGCTAATTCGGGCGGGGAGCTGTTTTTT

length: 12
size: NA
V: TRBV5-1
D: NA
J: TRBJ1-1
CDR3: CASSQGSTEAFF
DNA: TGCGCCAGCAGTCAGGGTTCCACTGAAGCTTTCTTT

length: 15
size: once
V: TRBV4-3
D: NA
J: TRBJ1-2
CDR3: CASSQDWALNYGYTF
DNA: TGCGCCAGCAGCCAAGATTGGGCATTAAACTATGGCTACACCTTC

length: 15
size: once
V: TRBV5-1
D: TRBD2
J: TRBJ2-1
CDR3: CASSDRGGSYNEQFF
DNA: TGCGCCAGCAGCGATCGGGGGGGCTCCTACAATGAGCAGTTCTTC

length: 13
size: few
V: TRBV19
D: TRBD1
J: TRBJ2-7
CDR3: CASYWDSSYEQYF
DNA: TGTGCCAGTTACTGGGACAGCTCCTACGAGCAGTACTTC

length: 13
size: NA
V: TRBV7-3
D: NA
J: TRBJ2-5
CDR3: CASSLGTEETQYF
DNA: TGTGCCAGCAGCCTTGGGACTGAAGAGACCCAGTACTTC

length: 15
size: NA
V: TRBV19
D: NA
J: TRBJ1-2
CDR3: CASSKARGLSYGYTF
DNA: TGTGCCAGTAGTAAAGCCAGGGGATTATCCTATGGCTACACCTTC

length: 14
size: NA
V: TRBV28
D: NA
J: TRBJ2-3
CDR3: CASSRTYLGDTQYF
DNA: TGTGCCAGCAGTCGGACTTATCTGGGAGATACGCAGTATTTT

length: 15
size: NA
V: TRBV11-2
D: TRBD2
J: TRBJ2-1
CDR3: CASSLETAGGNEQFF
DNA: TGTGCCAGCAGCTTAGAAACAGCGGGAGGAAATGAGCAGTTCTTC

length: 14
size: once
V: TRBV30
D: NA
J: TRBJ1-5
CDR3: CAWSYGDNDQPQHF
DNA: TGTGCCTGGAGCTACGGGGACAACGACCAGCCCCAGCATTTT

length: 14
size: NA
V: TRBV27
D: NA
J: TRBJ1-1
CDR3: CASSRTYGVSEAFF
DNA: TGTGCCAGCAGTAGGACCTACGGGGTTAGTGAAGCTTTCTTT

length: 16
size: NA
V: TRBV6-1
D: NA
J: TRBJ2-1
CDR3: CASSEAGAAAYNEQFF
DNA: TGTGCCAGCAGTGAAGCGGGGGCCGCCGCCTACAATGAGCAGTTCTTC

length: 14
size: NA
V: TRBV14
D: NA
J: TRBJ1-1
CDR3: CASSPSQGATEAFF
DNA: TGTGCCAGCAGCCCTTCACAGGGCGCCACTGAAGCTTTCTTT

length: 14
size: NA
V: TRBV5-1
D: TRBD1
J: TRBJ1-1
CDR3: CASSSGTGGLGAFF
DNA: TGCGCCAGCAGCTCCGGGACAGGGGGCTTGGGAGCTTTCTTT

length: 18
size: NA
V: TRBV15
D: TRBD1
J: TRBJ1-5
CDR3: CATSRDRTGRDNVQPQHF
DNA: TGTGCCACCAGCAGAGACCGGACAGGCAGGGATAATGTTCAGCCCCAGCATTTT

length: 12
size: NA
V: TRBV7-2
D: TRBD1
J: TRBJ1-1
CDR3: CASSLNQGAPFF
DNA: TGTGCCAGCAGCTTAAATCAGGGGGCCCCTTTCTTT

length: 16
size: NA
V: TRBV18
D: NA
J: TRBJ1-1
CDR3: CASSPPAAGSYTEAFF
DNA: TGTGCCAGCTCACCACCGGCGGCGGGGTCCTACACTGAAGCTTTCTTT

length: 13
size: NA
V: TRBV10-3
D: TRBD1
J: TRBJ1-1
CDR3: CAISGQGNTEAFF
DNA: TGTGCCATCAGTGGACAGGGAAACACTGAAGCTTTCTTT

length: 13
size: once
V: TRBV6-1
D: TRBD2
J: TRBJ2-7
CDR3: CASLAGGPYEQYF
DNA: TGTGCCAGCCTTGCGGGGGGCCCCTACGAGCAGTACTTC

length: 12
size: NA
V: TRBV15
D: NA
J: TRBJ2-2
CDR3: CATSRDYGELFF
DNA: TGTGCCACCAGCAGAGATTACGGGGAGCTGTTTTTT

length: 16
size: NA
V: TRBV5-1
D: NA
J: TRBJ2-7
CDR3: CASSPATPGVAYEQYF
DNA: TGCGCCAGCAGCCCTGCCACGCCCGGGGTTGCCTACGAGCAGTACTTC

length: 14
size: NA
V: TRBV18
D: TRBD1
J: TRBJ1-1
CDR3: CASSRDRANTEAFF
DNA: TGTGCCAGCTCGCGAGACAGGGCGAACACTGAAGCTTTCTTT

length: 15
size: few
V: TRBV4-2
D: TRBD1
J: TRBJ1-4
CDR3: CASSPVWEQGEKLFF
DNA: TGTGCCAGCAGCCCTGTCTGGGAACAGGGGGAAAAACTGTTTTTT

length: 17
size: once
V: TRBV11-2
D: TRBD2
J: TRBJ2-1
CDR3: CASSLGLAGFSYNEQFF
DNA: TGTGCCAGCAGCCTGGGACTAGCGGGTTTCTCATACAATGAGCAGTTCTTC

length: 14
size: NA
V: TRBV19
D: TRBD2
J: TRBJ2-7
CDR3: CATTQTSGSYEQYF
DNA: TGTGCCACCACTCAGACTAGCGGGAGTTACGAGCAGTACTTC

length: 15
size: once
V: TRBV10-1
D: NA
J: TRBJ2-3
CDR3: CASSDRGIGTDTQYF
DNA: TGCGCCAGCAGTGATCGGGGGATCGGAACAGATACGCAGTATTTT

length: 12
size: NA
V: TRBV10-3
D: NA
J: TRBJ1-1
CDR3: CAISAENTEAFF
DNA: TGTGCCATCAGTGCAGAGAACACTGAAGCTTTCTTT

length: 15
size: NA
V: TRBV27
D: NA
J: TRBJ1-4
CDR3: CASSSLGGTNEKLFF
DNA: TGTGCCAGCAGTTCCCTTGGGGGGACTAATGAAAAACTGTTTTTT

length: 15
size: NA
V: TRBV5-1
D: TRBD1
J: TRBJ2-2
CDR3: CASSRDRANTGELFF
DNA: TGCGCCAGCAGCCGTGACAGGGCGAACACCGGGGAGCTGTTTTTT

length: 13
size: NA
V: TRBV6-5
D: TRBD1
J: TRBJ1-6
CDR3: CASSYSQGAPLHF
DNA: TGTGCCAGCAGTTACTCCCAGGGGGCTCCCCTCCACTTT

length: 12
size: few
V: TRBV29-1
D: NA
J: TRBJ1-5
CDR3: CSARTDNQPQHF
DNA: TGCAGCGCTAGGACAGACAATCAGCCCCAGCATTTT

length: 15
size: NA
V: TRBV10-3
D: NA
J: TRBJ1-2
CDR3: CAISESTGLSYGYTF
DNA: TGTGCCATCAGTGAGTCAACCGGGTTATCCTATGGCTACACCTTC

length: 15
size: NA
V: TRBV9
D: TRBD2
J: TRBJ2-2
CDR3: CASSVTGGPTGELFF
DNA: TGTGCCAGCAGCGTAACGGGGGGGCCGACCGGGGAGCTGTTTTTT

length: 14
size: NA
V: TRBV27
D: TRBD1
J: TRBJ1-5
CDR3: CASSGGQRNQPQHF
DNA: TGTGCCAGCAGTGGGGGACAGAGAAATCAGCCCCAGCATTTT

length: 14
size: NA
V: TRBV11-2
D: NA
J: TRBJ2-2
CDR3: CASSRRENTGELFF
DNA: TGTGCCAGCAGCAGACGGGAGAACACCGGGGAGCTGTTTTTT

length: 15
size: NA
V: TRBV2
D: TRBD1
J: TRBJ1-5
CDR3: CASSGRTGGNQPQHF
DNA: TGTGCCAGCAGTGGAAGGACAGGGGGGAATCAGCCCCAGCATTTT

length: 15
size: NA
V: TRBV6-1
D: NA
J: TRBJ1-2
CDR3: CASSEISGSNGGYTF
DNA: TGTGCCAGCAGTGAAATATCAGGGTCCAACGGAGGCTACACCTTC

length: 16
size: once
V: TRBV4-3
D: TRBD1
J: TRBJ2-7
CDR3: CASSQRTGGAVYEQYF
DNA: TGCGCCAGCAGCCAACGGACAGGGGGCGCCGTCTACGAGCAGTACTTC

length: 12
size: NA
V: TRBV12-5
D: NA
J: TRBJ1-2
CDR3: CASGLWEAGYTF
DNA: TGTGCTAGTGGTTTGTGGGAGGCTGGCTACACCTTC

length: 14
size: NA
V: TRBV6-1
D: NA
J: TRBJ1-1
CDR3: CASSEERDYTEAFF
DNA: TGTGCCAGCAGTGAAGAACGGGACTACACTGAAGCTTTCTTT

length: 12
size: NA
V: TRBV7-8
D: NA
J: TRBJ1-6
CDR3: CASSTGGYTLHF
DNA: TGTGCCAGCAGCACGGGGGGATACACCCTCCACTTT